This TCR beta chain was retrieved from a study of CD8+ T cells in alopecia areata. On the study more broadly: The duration of tofacitinib was 6 to 18 months, with 6 months off drug afterward.

Extraction of RNA preceded its reverse transcription into cDNA, which served as the sequencing template. Using immunoSEQ multiplex PCR, the repertoire was profiled, and TCRdb retains in-frame clones only, with some absent. The sample carries 110,000 to 150,000 clones, approximately 90% recorded once. V lost 8 bases and J lost 5, with 4 bases in between. CDR1 and CDR2 (germline): MNHEY, SMNVEV (reference sequence). This CDR3 spans 10 amino acids. Indicated treatment: oral pan-JAK inhibitor, 5-10 mg twice daily. Lesional scalp punch biopsies and peripheral blood came from alopecia areata patients. Material: CD8+ T cells sorted from blood, obtained at week 4, from a patient treated with tofacitinib. The genes are TRBV27 and TRBJ1-5; no clear D. The clonotype originates from a human donor with alopecia areata. The CDR3 protein is CASGYQPQHF. CDR3 coding DNA: TGTGCCAGCGGGTATCAGCCCCAGCATTTT.